Following are 18 T cell receptor beta chains from one sample sequenced in a study of blood T cells in healthy people across ages (dated by TCRdb to between 2014 and 2017). Library preparation was by 5' RACE. The second PCR ran for about 7 to 11 cycles and used a J-beta primer mix along with a sample-barcoded 5' primer. In TCRdb, the public reads were trimmed at Q25 with fastp and aligned with MiXCR, with productive beta chains retained. Each record represents a unique CDR3 protein, reported with the most common genes and DNA among its rows. The sample includes approximately 2,000,000 distinct CDR3 sequences, with 30% to 40% observed a single time. The ten largest clones add up to approximately 22% of the sample. Source material: blood. All receptors derive from a human donor in good health.

As to this clonotype: The germline gene is not matched at one end of the junction; a read error may be the cause. This rearrangement joins TRBV9 to TRBJ1-5, with D unresolved. Looked up from germline, CDR1 is SGDLS and CDR2 is YYNGEE. This CDR3 has 13 residues. In DNA form, the CDR3 reads TGTGCCAGCAGCCCTGACACCAATCAGCCCCGGCATTTT. It codes for CASSPDTNQPRHF.

The CDR3 loop reads CASSVSGVGYEQFF. The CDR3 nucleotides are TGTGCCAGCAGTGTTAGCGGGGTTGGATATGAGCAGTTCTTC. The V call is TRBV2, the J call TRBJ2-1; 8 positions match TRBD2. Per germline, CDR1 SNHLY and CDR2 FYNNEI. V was clipped by 4 bases and J by 8 bases; unmatched bases: 7. This CDR3 region has 14 residues.

V usage is TRBV5-1 and J usage is TRBJ2-4; TRBD1 is a possible D gene (5 bases). The last part of the DNA fits TRBJ2-7 better; the J call may be wrong. CDR3 size: 16 residues. Per the germline V gene, CDR1 is SGHRS and CDR2 is YFSETQ. The CDR3 bases are TGCGCCAGCAGCTTGGCTCTTAGGGGCAGAGATGACGAGCAGTACTTC. Translated: CASSLALRGRDDEQYF.

This clonotype was detected only a few times. The V call is TRBV12-3 or TRBV12-4, the J call TRBJ1-3, with D maybe TRBD1 (6 bases). V lost 6 bases and J lost 3, with 15 bases in between. This CDR3 has 15 residues. The CDR3 region is CASSSRGVGGNTIYF. The CDR3 DNA reads as TGTGCCAGCAGCAGCAGGGGAGTAGGTGGAAACACCATATATTTT.

In DNA form, the CDR3 reads TGTGCCAGCAGTCGCCAGACTAACTATGGCTACACCTTC. This codes for CASSRQTNYGYTF. The rearrangement uses TRBV25-1 and TRBJ1-2; D gene ambiguous. CDR3 size: 13 residues. V gave up 5 bases and J gave up 0 bases, with 7 bases separating them. Germline CDR1 and CDR2: MGHDK and SYGVNS.

This clonotype occurred a few times. The chain combines TRBV5-1 with TRBJ2-6; D gene unclear. Trimming cost V 1 base and J 0 bases, with 14 bases left between them. The CDR3 spans 18 residues. CDR1 is SGHRS, CDR2 YFSETQ, per germline. CDR3 residues: CASSLYGSSHSGANVLTF. The CDR3, as DNA: TGCGCCAGCAGCTTGTATGGTAGCTCCCACTCTGGGGCCAACGTCCTGACTTTC.

The chain uses TRBV27 and TRBJ1-1, with D maybe TRBD1 (5 bases). Trimming left V 5 bases short and J 3 bases short, with 16 bases between. This CDR3 is built from 15 residues. Germline assignment: CDR1 MNHEY and CDR2 SMNVEV (reference sequence). CDR3 loop: CASSPGTVGDTEAFF. CDR3 DNA: TGTGCCAGCAGTCCCGGGACCGTGGGGGACACTGAAGCTTTCTTT.

This clonotype has more than one count but fewer than ten. CDR3 in DNA: TGCAGCGTTGAGACTAGCGGGGTCCCAGAGCAGTTCTTC. Its protein is CSVETSGVPEQFF. The chain carries TRBV29-1 and TRBJ2-1, with 11 bases matching TRBD2. The germline V gene has CDR1 SQVTM and CDR2 ANQGSEA. The CDR3 is 13 residues long. V shed 3 bases and J 10 bases; nucleotides not matched to a gene: 5.

The rearrangement joins TRBV2 to TRBJ1-1, with D tentatively TRBD1 (5 bases). This CDR3 has 13 amino acids. The V end lost 5 bases, the J end lost 5 bases, and 12 bases lay between the germline ends. CDR1 and CDR2 from the germline V gene are SNHLY and FYNNEI. The CDR3 here is CASSIDSLTEAFF. CDR3 coding DNA: TGTGCCAGCAGTATAGACAGTTTGACTGAAGCTTTCTTT.

This clonotype was found a few times. The V call is TRBV13, the J call TRBJ1-4; 7 positions match TRBD1. Looked up from germline, CDR1 is PRHDT and CDR2 is FYEKMQ (reference sequence). The CDR3 extends over 21 amino acids. V was pared by 4 bases and J by 5 bases, with 25 bases of the junction left unmatched. The CDR3 sequence: CASSSRNEGNDLRGQNEKLFF. CDR3 nucleotide sequence: TGTGCCAGCAGCTCCCGGAACGAGGGGAATGATTTAAGGGGACAGAATGAAAAACTGTTTTTT. Full variable domain (missing parts from reference TRBV13 and TRBJ1-4): AAGVIQSPRHLIKEKRETATLKCYPIPRHDTVYWYQQGPGQDPQFLISFYEKMQSDKGSIPDRFSAQQFSDYHSELNMSSLELGDSALYFCASSSRNEGNDLRGQNEKLFFGSGTQLSVL.

This clonotype has a handful of counts. The chain uses TRBV7-9 and TRBJ2-1; 9 bases fit TRBD1. The trim removed 3 bases at V and 2 bases at J, leaving 8 bases unmatched. This CDR3 region has 17 residues. Germline CDR1 and CDR2: SEHNR and FQNEAQ (reference sequence). CDR3 sequence: CASSFNPGQGTYNEQFF. The CDR3, as DNA: TGTGCCAGCAGCTTCAACCCGGGACAGGGAACCTACAATGAGCAGTTCTTC.

The chain couples TRBV6-5 to TRBJ2-4; TRBD1 is a possible D gene (6 bases). The V gene lost 11 bases and the J gene lost 1 base, with 21 bases spanning the gap. The CDR3 covers 16 residues. CDR1 and CDR2 (germline): MNHEY, SVGAGI. CDR3 bases: TGTGCCGACAGGATAGGAGTTCGGGTGGCCAAAAACATTCAGTACTTC. It codes for CADRIGVRVAKNIQYF.

The CDR3 region has the DNA TGCGCCAGCAGGGAGCTCGAGGACGGGGAGCTGTTTTTT. Protein product: CASRELEDGELFF. The V call is TRBV5-1, the J call TRBJ2-2; no clear D. Germline values: CDR1 SGHRS, CDR2 YFSETQ. Trimming pared 5 bases from V and 7 bases from J, leaving 12 bases between. CDR3 length: 13 amino acids.

This clonotype was seen a few times. The chain links TRBV10-3 to TRBJ1-5, with D possibly matching TRBD1 (5 bases). The CDR3 loop spans 15 amino acids. V lost 3 bases and J lost 3, with 12 bases in between. CDR1 and CDR2 from the germline V gene are ENHRY and SYGVKD. The CDR3 region has the DNA TGTGCCATCAGTGATTGGCAGGGAAACAATCAGCCCCAGCATTTT. The encoded protein is CAISDWQGNNQPQHF.

The chain joins TRBV20-1 to TRBJ1-5; no reliable D call. The CDR3 covers 12 residues. The germline gives CDR1 DFQATT, CDR2 SNEGSKA (reference sequence). Trimming took 4 bases from V and 5 from J, leaving 9 bases between them. The CDR3 coding sequence is TGCAGTGCTAAGATCGGGGATCAGCCCCAGCATTTT. Its protein product is CSAKIGDQPQHF.

This clonotype was observed a handful of times. V usage is TRBV6-6 and J usage is TRBJ1-2; D is ambiguous. The CDR3 contains 13 residues. V lost 2 bases and J 4 bases, leaving 8 bases between the germline ends. From germline, CDR1 is MNHNY and CDR2 SVGAGI (reference sequence). In DNA, the CDR3 is TGTGCCAGCAGTTACACGGAGAGCTATGGCTACACCTTC. Its protein product is CASSYTESYGYTF.

This clonotype was seen a handful of times. The chain uses TRBV5-1 and TRBJ2-4, with 8 positions matching TRBD1. The DNA end is more similar to TRBJ2-5, so the J call may be wrong. The germline CDR1 and CDR2 sequences are SGHRS and YFSETQ. The CDR3 runs 15 residues. CDR3 region: CASSSGQGIPETQYF. Written as DNA, the CDR3 is TGCGCCAGCAGCTCCGGACAGGGAATCCCAGAGACCCAGTACTTC.

V and J are TRBV29-1 and TRBJ1-3; TRBD1 might be the D (6 bases). Between the trimmed V and J ends, which lost 2 bases and 4 bases, there was a span of 9 bases. This CDR3 is 13 amino acids long. CDR1 and CDR2 from the germline V gene are SQVTM and ANQGSEA. CDR3: CSVEWQGGNTIYF. CDR3 in DNA: TGCAGCGTTGAATGGCAGGGGGGAAACACCATATATTTT.